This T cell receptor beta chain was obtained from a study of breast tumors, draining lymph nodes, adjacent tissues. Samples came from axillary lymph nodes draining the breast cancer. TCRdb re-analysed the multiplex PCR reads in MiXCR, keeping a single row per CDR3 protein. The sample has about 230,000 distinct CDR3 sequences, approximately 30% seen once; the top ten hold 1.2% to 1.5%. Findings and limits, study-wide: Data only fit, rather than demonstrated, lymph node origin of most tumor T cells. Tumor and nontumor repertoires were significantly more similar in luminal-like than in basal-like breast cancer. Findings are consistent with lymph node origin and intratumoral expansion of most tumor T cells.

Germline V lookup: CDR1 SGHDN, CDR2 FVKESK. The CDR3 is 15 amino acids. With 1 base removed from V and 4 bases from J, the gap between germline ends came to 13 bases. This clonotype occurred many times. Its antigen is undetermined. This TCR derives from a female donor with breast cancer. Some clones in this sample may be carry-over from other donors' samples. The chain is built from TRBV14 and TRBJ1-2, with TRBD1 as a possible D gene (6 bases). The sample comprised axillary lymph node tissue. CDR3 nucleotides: TGTGCCAGCAGCCAAGCCGGGGGCCGGGGCTATGGCTACACCTTC. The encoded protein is CASSQAGGRGYGYTF.